This T cell receptor beta chain was found in a study of blood T cell repertoires in COVID-19. Across the whole study: Sources were T cells, B-cell-depleted T cells, or PBMCs; the material itself was cDNA or gDNA.

This clone was observed a single time. V was trimmed by 3 bases and J by 5 bases, leaving 4 bases between them. CDR1 is SNHLY, CDR2 FYNNEI, per germline. This CDR3 is 12 amino acids long. Under the authors' procedure: Amplification with reference gene primers provided the estimates of nucleated cell counts. Profiled with immunoSEQ multiplex PCR; TCRdb holds only in-frame clones, not every one. The DNA gave D and trimming, while V, J and clone size come from that table. Of about 200,000 clones in the sample, about 88% were seen once. The source material was peripheral blood. The V gene is TRBV2, the J gene TRBJ2-2, with D hard to call. This receptor was taken from a man in his fifties or sixties with COVID-19, enrolled during active disease. CDR3 coding DNA: TGTGCCAGCAGTGAGCGGACCGGGGAGCTGTTTTTT. This sequence encodes CASSERTGELFF. Supplemented by reference TRBV2 and TRBJ2-2, the full variable domain reads EPEVTQTPSHQVTQMGQEVILRCVPISNHLYFYWYRQILGQKVEFLVSFYNNEISEKSEIFDDQFSVERPDGSNFTLKIRSTKLEDSAMYFCASSERTGELFFGEGSRLTVL.